These 14 T cell receptor beta chains were all obtained from the same sample, sequenced in a study of Ad26.COV2.S vaccination and SARS-CoV-2 variants. The repertoire was sequenced with immunoSEQ multiplex PCR; TCRdb's copy has only in-frame clones and lacks some. The top ten hold about 10% of the sample, which has 300,000 to 400,000 clones, approximately 86% seen once. Treatment reported: about 20 received Ad26.COV2.S at low or high dose, single or two shots; about 5 received placebo; per-sample allocation not given. Day 63 after the first injection of vaccine or placebo was the sampling time. Sample: peripheral blood, taken in a trial of Ad26.COV2.S vaccine versus placebo. The receptors originated from a person between 18 and 60 years old who received the Ad26.COV2.S COVID-19 vaccine or a placebo.

The chain joins TRBV18 to TRBJ2-7; perhaps TRBD2 as D (5 bases). Germline V gene data show CDR1 as KGHSH and CDR2 as LQKENI. The CDR3 has 13 residues. Trimming pared 6 bases from V and 5 bases from J, leaving 14 bases between. The CDR3 region has the DNA TGTGCCAGCTCCCGAACTGTGGGAGACGAGCAGTACTTC. It is translated as CASSRTVGDEQYF.

The J gene is TRBJ2-2, the V gene TRBV19; TRBD1 might be the D (7 bases). Between the trimmed V and J ends, which lost 5 bases and 5 bases, there was a span of 9 bases. Germline V gene sequence: CDR1 LNHDA, CDR2 SQIVND (reference sequence). The CDR3 extends over 13 amino acids. The CDR3 bases are TGTGCCAGTAGTGCGGGACAGACCGGGGAGCTGTTTTTT. Its protein is CASSAGQTGELFF.

The rearrangement joins TRBV28 to TRBJ1-5; D is undetermined. The CDR3 loop spans 13 amino acids. Looked up from germline, CDR1 is MDHEN and CDR2 is SYDVKM. V lost 2 bases and J lost 7, with 9 bases in between. The CDR3 here is CASSLEGPQPQHF. The DNA for the CDR3 is TGTGCCAGCAGTTTAGAGGGCCCACAGCCCCAGCATTTT.

This rearrangement joins TRBV5-6 to TRBJ1-1; D might be TRBD1 (6 bases). The CDR3 spans 13 residues. Trimming stripped 3 bases from V and 5 bases from J, with 11 bases between. CDR1 and CDR2 (germline): SGHDT, YYEEEE. CDR3 nucleotides: TGTGCCAGCAGCTCCAAGGGGGTTACTGAAGCTTTCTTT. As protein: CASSSKGVTEAFF.

The V gene is TRBV11-2, the J gene TRBJ2-1; TRBD1 matches at 7 bases. This CDR3 is 15 amino acids long. Germline values: CDR1 SGHAT, CDR2 FQNNGV. J lost 9 bases, V lost 1 base, and 9 bases had no gene match. In nucleotides, the CDR3 is TGTGCCAGCAGCTTAGGAGACAGGGAGTTTGGTGAGCAGTTCTTC. Translating it yields CASSLGDREFGEQFF.

The chain has TRBV6-6 and TRBJ1-1; D possibly corresponds to TRBD1 (6 bases). The V gene's germline CDR1 is MNHNY and CDR2 SVGAGI (reference sequence). Between the trimmed V and J ends, which lost 5 bases and 3 bases, there was a span of 16 bases. The CDR3 spans 15 residues. DNA for the CDR3: TGTGCCAGCAGTCAGGGGAGGGCATGGGACACTGAAGCTTTCTTT. Its protein is CASSQGRAWDTEAFF.

This clone was seen repeatedly, ten times or more. The chain couples TRBV6-1 to TRBJ1-2, with a weak D call TRBD1 (5 bases). Germline V gene lookup returns CDR1 MNHNS and CDR2 SASEGT. There are 14 residues in the CDR3. V was pared by 2 bases and J by 7 bases, with 14 bases between. DNA of the CDR3: TGTGCCAGCAGTGAAAGTTCGGGGGTGGCTGGCTACACCTTC. Encoded protein: CASSESSGVAGYTF.

The genes are TRBV24-1 and TRBJ2-3; D is perhaps TRBD1 (5 bases). V shed 3 bases and J shed 5 bases, with 14 bases lying between them. The V gene's germline CDR1 is KGHDR and CDR2 SFDVKD. This CDR3 spans 15 amino acids. CDR3 sequence reads: CATSDRQTYEDTQYF. The CDR3 DNA sequence: TGTGCCACCAGTGATCGACAGACCTACGAAGATACGCAGTATTTT.

This chain joins TRBV9 and TRBJ1-2; D is perhaps TRBD1 (6 bases). The CDR3 spans 15 residues. In germline, CDR1 is SGDLS, CDR2 YYNGEE. The V and J ends lost 4 bases and 1 base respectively, with 14 bases between them. The DNA for the CDR3 is TGTGCCAGCAGCCCCTCCGGGGGCTTTAACTATGGCTACACCTTC. Protein product: CASSPSGGFNYGYTF.

V and J are TRBV5-1 and TRBJ2-2; D perhaps matches TRBD1 (5 bases). V dropped 6 bases and J dropped 0 bases, with 12 bases sitting between them. CDR1 SGHRS and CDR2 YFSETQ come from the germline V gene. The CDR3 consists of 15 residues. The CDR3 protein is CASKRQFANTGELFF. In DNA form, the CDR3 reads TGCGCCAGCAAACGACAGTTCGCGAACACCGGGGAGCTGTTTTTT.

The chain joins TRBV27 to TRBJ1-6, with D unresolved. The CDR3 loop spans 18 amino acids. Germline loops: CDR1 MNHEY, CDR2 SMNVEV (reference sequence). Trimming left V 1 base short and J 0 bases short, with 13 bases between. CDR3 loop: CASSLLGHPGSYNSPLHF. The CDR3 coding sequence is TGTGCCAGCAGTTTATTAGGCCACCCTGGCTCCTATAATTCACCCCTCCACTTT.

The chain employs TRBV7-9 and TRBJ2-7, with 7 bases identical to TRBD1. The CDR3 is made up of 13 amino acids. Germline V gene lookup returns CDR1 SEHNR and CDR2 FQNEAQ (reference sequence). The V segment lost 4 bases and the J segment 3 bases; nucleotides outside the gene matches: 3. The CDR3 nucleotides are TGTGCCAGCAGCTCGGGACAGAACTACGAGCAGTACTTC. Protein: CASSSGQNYEQYF. Looking up the rest from reference TRBV7-9 and TRBJ2-7 gives the full variable domain: DTGVSQNPRHKITKRGQNVTFRCDPISEHNRLYWYRQTLGQGPEFLTYFQNEAQLEKSRLLSDRFSAERPKGSFSTLEIQRTEQGDSAMYLCASSSGQNYEQYFGPGTRLTVT.

This rearrangement joins TRBV7-2 to TRBJ2-3; D is unresolved. Looked up from germline, CDR1 is SGHTA and CDR2 is FQGNSA. Trimming shortened V by 0 bases and J by 2 bases, and 3 bases separated the two germline ends. The CDR3 extends over 13 amino acids. The CDR3 is CASSLASTDTQYF. The CDR3 nucleotides are TGTGCCAGCAGCTTAGCCTCCACAGATACGCAGTATTTT.

This chain links TRBV4-3 with TRBJ1-1; D is undetermined. The CDR3 has 15 residues. The germline gives CDR1 LGHNA, CDR2 YSLEER. V was pared by 0 bases and J by 2 bases, with 10 bases between. The CDR3 nucleotides are TGCGCCAGCAGCCAAGATTGGGCCGTAAACACTGAAGCTTTCTTT. Translated, it gives CASSQDWAVNTEAFF.